This T cell receptor (beta chain) stems from a study of T-cell memory formation after mild COVID-19. A 5'RACE reaction primed in the constant segment made cDNA libraries of TCR alpha and TCR beta, and these carried sample barcodes and UMIs. Each CDR3 protein is one row after TCRdb ran MiXCR on the 5' RACE reads. The sample includes fewer than 250,000 distinct CDR3 sequences, more than 25% of them seen just once. Note on this clonotype: Its antigen is not known.

Unmatched junction bases numbered 8, after V lost 4 bases and J lost 0 bases. The CDR3 has 17 amino acids. Study-level findings and limits: SARS-CoV-2 specificity of second-wave clones peaking day 37 was unconfirmed. CD4+ contracting clones were found mainly in CM and EM, and CD8+ ones in EMRA. Pre-infection memory harbored some responding clones, suggesting cross-reactive memory joined.

This receptor was taken from an adult woman who had mild COVID-19 (a few samples of this study predate the infection). Cell type and time point are not known. The chain is built from TRBV12-3 or TRBV12-4 and TRBJ2-1; 8 bases are a match to TRBD1. Sequenced sample: PBMCs or a T cell subset sorted from them (not recorded which). CDR3 protein: CASSSYGQGDSYNEQFF. CDR3 DNA: TGTGCCAGCAGTTCCTACGGACAGGGCGACTCCTACAATGAGCAGTTCTTC.